This is a list of T cell receptor beta chains from one sample in a study of a mutant IDH1 vaccine in newly diagnosed glioma. For these TCRs, the target antigens are not known. The method was immunoSEQ multiplex PCR; TCRdb's version includes in-frame clones alone and lacks a portion of them. The table includes tens of thousands of clones, less than 80% detected once. The sequences come from PBMCs, collected from a glioma patient whose treatment included an IDH1 peptide vaccine. The receptors were gathered from a man aged 35 to 55 with glioma. The CDR3 runs from the conserved cysteine through the conserved F or W. The D gene is left open where the match is weak. The size field is filled for only some rows; it gives once, few, many or a size class.

cdr3_aa	cdr3_nt	clone_size	d_call	j_call	v_call
CSVVGQGGNEQYF	TGCAGCGTTGTAGGGCAGGGTGGGAACGAGCAGTACTTC	-	-	TRBJ2-7	TRBV29-1
CASSQRIAGSTDTQYF	TGCGCCAGCAGCCAAAGGATAGCGGGGAGCACAGATACGCAGTATTTT	-	TRBD2	TRBJ2-3	TRBV4-1
CASSLGSWGKGAIDTQYF	TGTGCCAGCAGCCTGGGGTCTTGGGGAAAGGGGGCGATAGATACGCAGTATTTT	-	TRBD1	TRBJ2-3	TRBV5-4
CASSLSGEIIYGYTF	TGTGCCAGCAGTTTATCCGGGGAAATAATCTATGGCTACACCTTC	few	-	TRBJ1-2	TRBV28
CASSLDGKPYEQYF	TGTGCCAGCAGCTTGGACGGGAAGCCCTACGAGCAGTACTTC	-	-	TRBJ2-7	TRBV5-4
CASSYYPNDSPGYTF	TGTGCCAGCAGTTACTACCCGAATGACTCACCTGGCTACACCTTC	-	-	TRBJ1-2	TRBV6-5
CASSLWSQGNTGELFF	TGTGCCAGCAGTTTATGGAGTCAGGGGAACACCGGGGAGCTGTTTTTT	-	-	TRBJ2-2	TRBV27
CASSEWASGTDTQYF	TGTGCCAGCAGTGAATGGGCTAGCGGCACAGATACGCAGTATTTT	-	-	TRBJ2-3	TRBV6-1
CASSSQGISYNEQFF	TGTGCCAGCAGCTCTCAGGGAATCTCCTACAATGAGCAGTTCTTC	-	-	TRBJ2-1	TRBV7-2
CASRPSGGTRGNYGYTF	TGTGCAAGTCGCCCTTCGGGCGGGACTAGGGGAAACTATGGCTACACCTTC	-	-	TRBJ1-2	TRBV12-2
CASSLASGSYESYNEQFF	TGTGCCAGCAGTCTCGCTAGCGGGAGCTACGAGTCCTACAATGAGCAGTTCTTC	few	TRBD2	TRBJ2-1	TRBV13
CARSKGGVGTEAFF	TGCGCCAGAAGCAAAGGGGGGGTGGGCACTGAAGCTTTCTTT	-	-	TRBJ1-1	TRBV10-2